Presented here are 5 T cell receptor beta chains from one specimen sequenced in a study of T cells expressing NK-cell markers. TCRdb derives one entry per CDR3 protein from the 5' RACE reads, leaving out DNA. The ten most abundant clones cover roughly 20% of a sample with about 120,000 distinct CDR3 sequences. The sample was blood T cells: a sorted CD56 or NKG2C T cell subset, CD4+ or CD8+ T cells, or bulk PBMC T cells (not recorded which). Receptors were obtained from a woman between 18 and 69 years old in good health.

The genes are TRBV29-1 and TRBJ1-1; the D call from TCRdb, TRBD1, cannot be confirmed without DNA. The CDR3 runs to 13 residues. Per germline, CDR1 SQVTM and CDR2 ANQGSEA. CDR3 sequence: CSVGLRGQDEAFF.

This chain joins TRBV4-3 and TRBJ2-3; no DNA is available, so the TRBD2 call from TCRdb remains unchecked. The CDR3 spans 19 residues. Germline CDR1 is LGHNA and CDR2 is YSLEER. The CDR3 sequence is CASSQDLYSGGAPTDTQYF.

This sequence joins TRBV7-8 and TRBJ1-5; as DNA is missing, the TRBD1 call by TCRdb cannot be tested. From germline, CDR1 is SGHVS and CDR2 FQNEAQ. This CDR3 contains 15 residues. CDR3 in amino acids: CASSQAQGPSQPQHF.

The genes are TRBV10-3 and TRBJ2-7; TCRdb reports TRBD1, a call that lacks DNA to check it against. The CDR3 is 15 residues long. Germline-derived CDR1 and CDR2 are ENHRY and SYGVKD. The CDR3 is CAISDADRPDYEQYF.

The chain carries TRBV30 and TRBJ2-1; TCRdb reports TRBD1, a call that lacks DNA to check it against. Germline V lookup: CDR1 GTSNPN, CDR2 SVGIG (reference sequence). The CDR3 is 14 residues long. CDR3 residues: CAWEGAVSYNEQFF.